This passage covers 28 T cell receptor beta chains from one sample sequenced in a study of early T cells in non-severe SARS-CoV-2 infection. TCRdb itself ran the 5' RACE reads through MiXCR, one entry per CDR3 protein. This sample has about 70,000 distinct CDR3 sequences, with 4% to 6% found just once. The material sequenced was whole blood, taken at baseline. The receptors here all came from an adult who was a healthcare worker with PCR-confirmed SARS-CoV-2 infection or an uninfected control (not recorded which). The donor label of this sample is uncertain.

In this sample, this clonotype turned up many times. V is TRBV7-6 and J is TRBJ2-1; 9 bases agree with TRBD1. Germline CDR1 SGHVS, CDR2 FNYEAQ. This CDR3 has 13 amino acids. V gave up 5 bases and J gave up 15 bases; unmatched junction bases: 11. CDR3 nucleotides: TGTGCCAGCAGCCCGTACAGGGGGCCGGTGCCGTTCTTC. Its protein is CASSPYRGPVPFF. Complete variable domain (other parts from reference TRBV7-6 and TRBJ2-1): GAGVSQSPRYKVTKRGQDVALRCDPISGHVSLYWYRQALGQGPEFLTYFNYEAQQDKSGLPNDRFSAERPEGSISTLTIQRTEQRDSAMYRCASSPYRGPVPFFGPGTRLTVL.

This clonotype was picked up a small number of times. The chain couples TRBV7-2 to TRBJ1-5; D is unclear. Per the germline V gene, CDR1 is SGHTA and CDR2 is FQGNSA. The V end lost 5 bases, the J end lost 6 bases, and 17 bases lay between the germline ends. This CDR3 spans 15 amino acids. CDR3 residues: CASSTQMQAPQPQHF. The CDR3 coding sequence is TGTGCCAGCAGCACCCAGATGCAGGCCCCTCAGCCCCAGCATTTT.

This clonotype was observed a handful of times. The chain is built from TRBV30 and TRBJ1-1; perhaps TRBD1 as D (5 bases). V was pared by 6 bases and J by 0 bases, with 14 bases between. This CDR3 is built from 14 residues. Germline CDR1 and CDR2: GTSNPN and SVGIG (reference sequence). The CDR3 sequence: CACSRLRVNTEAFF. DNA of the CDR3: TGTGCCTGTTCCCGGCTCAGGGTGAACACTGAAGCTTTCTTT.

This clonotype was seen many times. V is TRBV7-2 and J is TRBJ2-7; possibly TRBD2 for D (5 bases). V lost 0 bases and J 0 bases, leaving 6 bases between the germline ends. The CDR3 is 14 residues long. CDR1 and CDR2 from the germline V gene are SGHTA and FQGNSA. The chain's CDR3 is CASSLARDSYEQYF. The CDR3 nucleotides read TGTGCCAGCAGCTTAGCCCGGGACTCCTACGAGCAGTACTTC.

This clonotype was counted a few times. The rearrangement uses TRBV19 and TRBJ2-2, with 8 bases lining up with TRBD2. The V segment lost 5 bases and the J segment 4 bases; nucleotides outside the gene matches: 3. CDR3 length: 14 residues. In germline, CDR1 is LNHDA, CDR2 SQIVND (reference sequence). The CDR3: CASSAGGGTGELFF. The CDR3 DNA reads TGTGCCAGTAGTGCCGGGGGGGGCACCGGGGAGCTGTTTTTT.

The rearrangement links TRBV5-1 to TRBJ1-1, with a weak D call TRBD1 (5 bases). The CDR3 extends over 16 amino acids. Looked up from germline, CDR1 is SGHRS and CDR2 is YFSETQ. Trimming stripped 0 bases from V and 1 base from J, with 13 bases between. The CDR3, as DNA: TGCGCCAGCAGCTTGGAAGCTACGAGGGGGAACACTGAAGCTTTCTTT. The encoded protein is CASSLEATRGNTEAFF.

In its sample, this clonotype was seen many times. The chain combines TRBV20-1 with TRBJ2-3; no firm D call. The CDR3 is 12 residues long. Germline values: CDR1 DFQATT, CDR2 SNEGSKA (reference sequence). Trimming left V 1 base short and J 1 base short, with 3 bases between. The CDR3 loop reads CSARGGTDTQYF. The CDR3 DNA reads TGCAGTGCTAGAGGTGGCACAGATACGCAGTATTTT.

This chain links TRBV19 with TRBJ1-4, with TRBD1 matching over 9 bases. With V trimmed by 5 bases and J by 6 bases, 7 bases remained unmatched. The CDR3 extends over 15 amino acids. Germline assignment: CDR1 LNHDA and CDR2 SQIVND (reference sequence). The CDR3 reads CASSAPGQGDEKLFF. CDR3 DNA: TGTGCCAGTAGTGCGCCGGGACAGGGAGATGAAAAACTGTTTTTT.

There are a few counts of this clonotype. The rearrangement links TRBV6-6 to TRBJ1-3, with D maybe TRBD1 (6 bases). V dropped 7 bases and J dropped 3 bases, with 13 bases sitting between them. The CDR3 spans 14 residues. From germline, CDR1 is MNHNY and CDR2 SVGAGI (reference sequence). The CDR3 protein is CASTLGGGGNTIYF. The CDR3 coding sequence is TGTGCCAGCACCCTAGGGGGAGGTGGAAACACCATATATTTT.

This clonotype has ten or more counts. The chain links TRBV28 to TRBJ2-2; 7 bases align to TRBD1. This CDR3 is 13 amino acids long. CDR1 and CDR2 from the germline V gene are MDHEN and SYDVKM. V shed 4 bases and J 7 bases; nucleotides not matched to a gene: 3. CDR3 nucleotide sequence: TGTGCCAGCAGTTCGACAGGGATCGGGGAGCTGTTTTTT. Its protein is CASSSTGIGELFF.

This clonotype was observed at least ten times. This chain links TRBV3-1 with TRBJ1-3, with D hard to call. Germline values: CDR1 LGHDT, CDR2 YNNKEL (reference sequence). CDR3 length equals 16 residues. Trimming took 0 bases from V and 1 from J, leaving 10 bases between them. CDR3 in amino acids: CASSQEPGMSGNTIYF. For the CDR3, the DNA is TGTGCCAGCAGCCAAGAACCCGGGATGTCTGGAAACACCATATATTTT.

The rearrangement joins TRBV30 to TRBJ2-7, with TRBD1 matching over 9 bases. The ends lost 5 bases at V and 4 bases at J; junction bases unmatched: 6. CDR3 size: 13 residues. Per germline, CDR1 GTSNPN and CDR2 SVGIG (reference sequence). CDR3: CAWRDRAPYEQYF. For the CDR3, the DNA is TGTGCCTGGCGGGACAGGGCTCCGTACGAGCAGTACTTC. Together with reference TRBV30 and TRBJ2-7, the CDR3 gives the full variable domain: SQTIHQWPATLVQPVGSPLSLECTVEGTSNPNLYWYRQAAGRGLQLLFYSVGIGQISSEVPQNLSASRPQDRQFILSSKKLLLSDSGFYLCAWRDRAPYEQYFGPGTRLTVT.

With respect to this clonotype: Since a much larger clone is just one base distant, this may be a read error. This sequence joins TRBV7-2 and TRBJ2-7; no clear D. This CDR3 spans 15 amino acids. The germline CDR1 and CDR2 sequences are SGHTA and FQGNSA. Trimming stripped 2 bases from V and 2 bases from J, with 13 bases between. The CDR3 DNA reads TGTGCCAGCAGCTTATTATTGCCTAGTGCCTACGAGCAGTACTTC. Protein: CASSLLLPSAYEQYF.

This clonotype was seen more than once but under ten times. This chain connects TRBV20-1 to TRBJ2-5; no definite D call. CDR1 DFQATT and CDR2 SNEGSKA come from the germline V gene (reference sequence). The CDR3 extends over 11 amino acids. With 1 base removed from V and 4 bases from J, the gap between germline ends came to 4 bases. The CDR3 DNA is TGCAGTGCTAGAGGAGGAGAGACCCAGTACTTC. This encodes CSARGGETQYF.

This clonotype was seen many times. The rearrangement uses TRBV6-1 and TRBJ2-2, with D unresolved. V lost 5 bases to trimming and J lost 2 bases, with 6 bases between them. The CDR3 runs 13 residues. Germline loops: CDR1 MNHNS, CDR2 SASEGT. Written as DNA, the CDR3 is TGTGCCAGCAGTCTTGCCAACACCGGGGAGCTGTTTTTT. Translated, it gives CASSLANTGELFF.

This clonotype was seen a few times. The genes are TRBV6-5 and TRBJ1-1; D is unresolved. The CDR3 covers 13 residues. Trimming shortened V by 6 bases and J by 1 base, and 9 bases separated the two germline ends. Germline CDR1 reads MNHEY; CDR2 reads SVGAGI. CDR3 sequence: CASRRNRNTEAFF. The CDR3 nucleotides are TGTGCCAGCAGAAGAAACCGGAACACTGAAGCTTTCTTT.

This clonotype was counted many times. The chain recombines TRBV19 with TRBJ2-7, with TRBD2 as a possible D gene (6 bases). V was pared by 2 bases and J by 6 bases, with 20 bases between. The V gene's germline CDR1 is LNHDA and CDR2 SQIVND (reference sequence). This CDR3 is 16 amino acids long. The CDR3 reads CASSISPGDFRSEQYF. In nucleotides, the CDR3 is TGTGCCAGTAGTATATCCCCGGGGGACTTCAGGTCCGAGCAGTACTTC.

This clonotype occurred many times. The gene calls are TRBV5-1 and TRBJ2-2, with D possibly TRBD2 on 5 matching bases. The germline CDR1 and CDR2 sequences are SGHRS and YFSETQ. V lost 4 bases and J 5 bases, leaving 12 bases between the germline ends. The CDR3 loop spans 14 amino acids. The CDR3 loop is CASSGRGRTGELFF. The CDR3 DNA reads TGCGCCAGCAGCGGTCGGGGTAGGACCGGGGAGCTGTTTTTT.

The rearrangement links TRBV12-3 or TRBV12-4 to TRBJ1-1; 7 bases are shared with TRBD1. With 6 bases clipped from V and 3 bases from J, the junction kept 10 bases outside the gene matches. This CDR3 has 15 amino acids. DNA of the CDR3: TGTGCCAGCAGCCAAAGTACAGGGGTGGACACTGAAGCTTTCTTT. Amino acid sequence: CASSQSTGVDTEAFF.

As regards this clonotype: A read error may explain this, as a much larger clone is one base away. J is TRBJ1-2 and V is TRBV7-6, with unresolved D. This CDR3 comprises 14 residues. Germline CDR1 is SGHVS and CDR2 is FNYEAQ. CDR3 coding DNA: TGTGCCAGCAGCTCCCCCTACGGGAGTCGTGGCTGCACCTTC. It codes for CASSSPYGSRGCTF. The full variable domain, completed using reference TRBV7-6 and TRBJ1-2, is GAGVSQSPRYKVTKRGQDVALRCDPISGHVSLYWYRQALGQGPEFLTYFNYEAQQDKSGLPNDRFSAERPEGSISTLTIQRTEQRDSAMYRCASSSPYGSRGCTFGSGTRLTVV.

CDR3 sequence reads: CASSWDPGTPNTGELFF. The CDR3 DNA is TGTGCCAGCAGTTGGGATCCCGGGACACCGAACACCGGGGAGCTGTTTTTT. The chain joins TRBV27 to TRBJ2-2, with D possibly matching TRBD1 (6 bases). CDR1 is MNHEY and CDR2 is SMNVEV in the germline V gene (reference sequence). The length of the CDR3 is 17 residues. The germline V and J ends were trimmed by 4 bases and 0 bases, with 15 bases remaining between them.

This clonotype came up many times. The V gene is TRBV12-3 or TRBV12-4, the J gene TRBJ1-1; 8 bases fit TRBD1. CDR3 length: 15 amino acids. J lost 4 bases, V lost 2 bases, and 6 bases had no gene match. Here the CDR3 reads CASSLQGALGTEAFF. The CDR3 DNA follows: TGTGCCAGCAGTTTACAGGGGGCCTTGGGCACTGAAGCTTTCTTT.

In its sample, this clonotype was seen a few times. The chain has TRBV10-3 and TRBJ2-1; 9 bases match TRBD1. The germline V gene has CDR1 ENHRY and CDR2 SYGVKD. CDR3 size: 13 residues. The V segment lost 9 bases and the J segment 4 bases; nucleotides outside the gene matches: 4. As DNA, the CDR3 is TGTGCCATACAGGGGGCTCGGTACAATGAGCAGTTCTTC. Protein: CAIQGARYNEQFF.

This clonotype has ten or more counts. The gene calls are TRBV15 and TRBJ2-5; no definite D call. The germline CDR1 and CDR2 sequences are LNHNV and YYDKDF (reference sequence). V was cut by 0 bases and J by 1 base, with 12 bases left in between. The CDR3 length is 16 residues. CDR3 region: CATSREKDFSQETQYF. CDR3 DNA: TGTGCCACCAGCAGAGAAAAGGATTTTTCCCAAGAGACCCAGTACTTC.

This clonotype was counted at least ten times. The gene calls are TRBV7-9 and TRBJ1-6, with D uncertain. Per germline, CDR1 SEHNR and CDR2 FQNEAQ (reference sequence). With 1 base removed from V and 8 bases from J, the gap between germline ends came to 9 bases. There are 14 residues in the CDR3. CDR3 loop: CASSLEFLHSPLHF. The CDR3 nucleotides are TGTGCCAGCAGCTTAGAATTCTTACATTCACCCCTCCACTTT.

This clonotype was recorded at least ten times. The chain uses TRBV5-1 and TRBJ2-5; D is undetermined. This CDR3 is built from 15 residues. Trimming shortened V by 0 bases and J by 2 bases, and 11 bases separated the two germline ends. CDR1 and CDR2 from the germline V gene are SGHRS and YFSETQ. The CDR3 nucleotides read TGCGCCAGCAGCTTGGAAGGGCAGCAACAAGAGACCCAGTACTTC. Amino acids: CASSLEGQQQETQYF.

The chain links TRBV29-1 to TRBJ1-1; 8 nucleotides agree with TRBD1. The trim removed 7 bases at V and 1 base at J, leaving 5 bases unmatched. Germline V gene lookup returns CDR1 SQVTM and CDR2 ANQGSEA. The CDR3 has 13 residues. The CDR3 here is CSARQGSNTEAFF. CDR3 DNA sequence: TGCAGCGCCCGACAGGGGTCGAACACTGAAGCTTTCTTT.

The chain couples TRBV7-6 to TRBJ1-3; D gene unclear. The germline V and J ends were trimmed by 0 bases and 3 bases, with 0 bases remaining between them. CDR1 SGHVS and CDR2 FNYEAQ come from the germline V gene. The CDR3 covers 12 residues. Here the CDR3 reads CASSLAGNTIYF. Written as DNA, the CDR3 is TGTGCCAGCAGCTTAGCTGGAAACACCATATATTTT.